The 14 T cell receptor beta chains presented below share a single source sample, sequenced in a study of T cells in tuberculosis. Time point in this sample: new active TB diagnosis, blood taken before or within 7 days of starting treatment. Produced via immunoSEQ multiplex PCR; TCRdb's table is partial and in-frame only. The sample consists of tens of thousands of clones, roughly 85% of them appearing once. Sequences were derived from PBMCs, sampled at tuberculosis diagnosis. All receptors come from an adult with tuberculosis.

The CDR3, as DNA: TGTGCCAGCTCGGATACAGGGGACTCTGGAAACACCATATATTTT. This codes for CASSDTGDSGNTIYF. This chain links TRBV18 with TRBJ1-3, with TRBD1 matching 7 bases. CDR3 size: 15 residues. With 6 bases clipped from V and 0 bases from J, the junction kept 5 bases outside the gene matches. CDR1 and CDR2 from the germline V gene are KGHSH and LQKENI.

The V call is TRBV5-6, the J call TRBJ1-1; TRBD1 aligns across 9 bases. V lost 4 bases and J lost 2; bases outside the gene matches: 3. CDR1 and CDR2 from the germline V gene are SGHDT and YYEEEE. The CDR3 is made up of 14 amino acids. The CDR3 region has the DNA TGTGCCAGCAGCGGACAGGGGTTCAACACTGAAGCTTTCTTT. It is translated as CASSGQGFNTEAFF.

The chain uses TRBV28 and TRBJ2-2, with a weak D call TRBD2 (6 bases). The germline CDR1 and CDR2 sequences are MDHEN and SYDVKM. V was trimmed by 2 bases and J by 2 bases, leaving 9 bases between them. The CDR3 sequence is 15 residues long. The CDR3 protein is CASSLGTFNTGELFF. For the CDR3, the DNA is TGTGCCAGCAGTTTAGGGACTTTTAACACCGGGGAGCTGTTTTTT.

The chain carries TRBV6-4 and TRBJ2-2, with D tentatively TRBD2 (6 bases). The CDR3 contains 15 residues. V gave up 3 bases and J gave up 4 bases, with 12 bases separating them. The germline V gene encodes CDR1 MRHNA and CDR2 SNTAGT. CDR3 sequence: CASSEDGGGTGELFF. The CDR3 nucleotides are TGTGCCAGCAGTGAGGACGGGGGTGGCACCGGGGAGCTGTTTTTT.

J is TRBJ1-1 and V is TRBV12-5, with D possibly TRBD1 on 5 matching bases. Germline values: CDR1 LGHNT, CDR2 FRNRAP. V lost 3 bases, J lost 2 bases, and 16 bases lay in between. The length of the CDR3 is 16 residues. CDR3 in DNA: TGTGCTAGTGGTTTTAACGGAGGGGATGTTAACACTGAAGCTTTCTTT. Translation: CASGFNGGDVNTEAFF.

The chain is built from TRBV18 and TRBJ1-1, with TRBD1 matching 7 bases. Germline V gene data show CDR1 as KGHSH and CDR2 as LQKENI. The CDR3 is 16 amino acids. The V and J ends lost 7 bases and 0 bases, in that order; junction bases with no gene match: 11. This CDR3 is CASFPRDSTMNTEAFF. CDR3 DNA sequence: TGTGCCAGCTTCCCCCGGGACAGCACTATGAACACTGAAGCTTTCTTT.

This rearrangement joins TRBV14 to TRBJ2-3; TRBD2 might be the D (6 bases). The CDR3 is 16 amino acids. Deletions cut 3 bases from V and 5 bases from J, with 18 bases between. Germline-derived CDR1 and CDR2 are SGHDN and FVKESK. The CDR3 loop is CASSHQRGGAGDTQYF. The CDR3, as DNA: TGTGCCAGCAGCCACCAAAGGGGCGGGGCAGGAGATACGCAGTATTTT.

DNA for the CDR3: TGTGCCAGCAGTGACAGGGGACGTCAGCCCCAGCATTTT. The encoded protein is CASSDRGRQPQHF. This chain connects TRBV7-2 to TRBJ1-5; 8 bases align to TRBD1. The CDR3 loop spans 13 amino acids. Germline V CDR1 and CDR2: SGHTA, FQGNSA. V was clipped by 6 bases and J by 6 bases; unmatched bases: 4.

V gene TRBV11-2 combines with J gene TRBJ2-3; TRBD1 might be the D (7 bases). From germline, CDR1 is SGHAT and CDR2 FQNNGV. With 4 bases removed from V and 6 bases from J, the gap between germline ends came to 17 bases. The CDR3 is made up of 15 amino acids. The CDR3 loop is CASSSVDRDSDTQYF. In nucleotides, the CDR3 is TGTGCCAGCAGCTCCGTTGACAGGGACTCCGATACGCAGTATTTT.

The J gene is TRBJ1-5, the V gene TRBV6-1; no firm D call. CDR1 and CDR2 (germline): MNHNS, SASEGT. The CDR3 is made up of 13 amino acids. The ends were cut back, 8 bases at V and 6 bases at J, with 14 bases in the middle. CDR3 in DNA: TGTGCCAGCCTGGTCAAGTCGGGTCAGCCCCAGCATTTT. The encoded protein is CASLVKSGQPQHF.

This chain uses TRBV5-6 with TRBJ1-2; D is unclear. Trimming pared 2 bases from V and 4 bases from J, leaving 12 bases between. CDR3 length: 14 amino acids. Germline V gene lookup returns CDR1 SGHDT and CDR2 YYEEEE. The CDR3 nucleotides read TGTGCCAGCAGCTTCGGCCGTACGGGCTATGGCTACACCTTC. The encoded protein is CASSFGRTGYGYTF.

This chain joins TRBV4-1 and TRBJ1-3; D remains ambiguous. The CDR3 is 14 residues long. Germline V CDR1 and CDR2: MGHRA, YSYEKL. Trimming cost V 1 base and J 0 bases, with 4 bases left between them. CDR3 nucleotides: TGCGCCAGCAGCCAAGGTAGCTCTGGAAACACCATATATTTT. Residues: CASSQGSSGNTIYF.

The J gene is TRBJ1-3, the V gene TRBV18, with D possibly being TRBD1 (5 bases). Deletions cut 0 bases from V and 2 bases from J, with 14 bases between. The germline gives CDR1 KGHSH, CDR2 LQKENI. The CDR3 is 17 residues long. CDR3 in amino acids: CASSPPKGVIPGNTIYF. The CDR3 nucleotides are TGTGCCAGCTCACCACCGAAAGGGGTCATCCCTGGAAACACCATATATTTT.

This sequence joins TRBV9 and TRBJ2-3; 7 bases are a match to TRBD2. This CDR3 spans 16 amino acids. Germline assignment: CDR1 SGDLS and CDR2 YYNGEE. Unmatched junction bases numbered 8, after V lost 4 bases and J lost 0 bases. This chain's CDR3 is CASSSRAGPSTDTQYF. The CDR3 coding sequence is TGTGCCAGCAGCTCGCGAGCGGGGCCTAGCACAGATACGCAGTATTTT.